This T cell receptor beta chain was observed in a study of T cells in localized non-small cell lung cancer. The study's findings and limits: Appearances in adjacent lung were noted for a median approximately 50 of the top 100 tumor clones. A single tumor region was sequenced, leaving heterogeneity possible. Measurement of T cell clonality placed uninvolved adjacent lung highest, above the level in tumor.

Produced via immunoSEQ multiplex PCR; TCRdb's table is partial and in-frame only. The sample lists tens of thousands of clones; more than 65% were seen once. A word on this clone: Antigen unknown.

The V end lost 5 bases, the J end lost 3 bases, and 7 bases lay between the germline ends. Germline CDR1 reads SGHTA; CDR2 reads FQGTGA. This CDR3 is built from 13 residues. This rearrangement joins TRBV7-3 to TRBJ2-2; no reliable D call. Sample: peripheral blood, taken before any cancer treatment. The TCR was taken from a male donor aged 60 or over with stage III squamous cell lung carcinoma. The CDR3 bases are TGTGCCAGCAGCAAAGGATACACCGGGGAGCTGTTTTTT. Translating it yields CASSKGYTGELFF.